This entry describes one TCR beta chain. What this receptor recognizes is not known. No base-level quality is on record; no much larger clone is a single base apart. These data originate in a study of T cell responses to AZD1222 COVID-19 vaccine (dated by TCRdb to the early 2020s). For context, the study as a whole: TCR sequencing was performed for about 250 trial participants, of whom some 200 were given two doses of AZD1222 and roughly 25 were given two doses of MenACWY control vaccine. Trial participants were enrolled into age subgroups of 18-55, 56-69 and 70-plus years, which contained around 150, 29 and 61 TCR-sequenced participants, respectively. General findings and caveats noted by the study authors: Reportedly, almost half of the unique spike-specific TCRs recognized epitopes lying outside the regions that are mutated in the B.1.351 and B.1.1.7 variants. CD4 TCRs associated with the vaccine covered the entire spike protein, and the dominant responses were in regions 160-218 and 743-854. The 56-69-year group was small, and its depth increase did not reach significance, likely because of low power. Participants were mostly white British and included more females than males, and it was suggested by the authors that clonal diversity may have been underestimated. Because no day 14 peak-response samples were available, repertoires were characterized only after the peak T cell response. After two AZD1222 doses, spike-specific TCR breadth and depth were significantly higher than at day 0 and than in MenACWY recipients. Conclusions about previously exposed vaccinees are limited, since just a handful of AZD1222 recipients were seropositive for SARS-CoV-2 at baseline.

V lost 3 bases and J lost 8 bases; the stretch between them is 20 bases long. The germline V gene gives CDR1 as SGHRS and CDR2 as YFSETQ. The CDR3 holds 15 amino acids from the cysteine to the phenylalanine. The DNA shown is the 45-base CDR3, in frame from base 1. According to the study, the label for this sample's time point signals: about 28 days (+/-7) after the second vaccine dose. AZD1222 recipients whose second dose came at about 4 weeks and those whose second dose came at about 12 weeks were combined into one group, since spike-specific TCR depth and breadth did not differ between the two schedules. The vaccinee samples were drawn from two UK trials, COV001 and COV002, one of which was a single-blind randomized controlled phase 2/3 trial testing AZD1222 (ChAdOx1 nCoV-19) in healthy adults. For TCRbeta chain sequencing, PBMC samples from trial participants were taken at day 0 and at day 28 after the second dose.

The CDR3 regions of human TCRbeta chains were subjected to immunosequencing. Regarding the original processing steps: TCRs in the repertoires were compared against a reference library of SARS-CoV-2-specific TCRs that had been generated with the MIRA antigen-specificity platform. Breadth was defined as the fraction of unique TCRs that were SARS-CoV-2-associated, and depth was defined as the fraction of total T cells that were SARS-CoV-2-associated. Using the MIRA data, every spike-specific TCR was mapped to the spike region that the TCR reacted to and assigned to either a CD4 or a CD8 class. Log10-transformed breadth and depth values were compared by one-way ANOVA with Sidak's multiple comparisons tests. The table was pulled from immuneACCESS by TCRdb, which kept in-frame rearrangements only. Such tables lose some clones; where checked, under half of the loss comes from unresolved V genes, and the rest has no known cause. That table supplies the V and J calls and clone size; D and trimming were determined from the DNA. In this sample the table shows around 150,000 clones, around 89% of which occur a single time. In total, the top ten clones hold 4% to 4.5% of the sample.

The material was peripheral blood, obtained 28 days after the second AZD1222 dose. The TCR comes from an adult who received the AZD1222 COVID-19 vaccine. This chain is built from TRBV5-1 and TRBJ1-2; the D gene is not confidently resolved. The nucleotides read TGCGCCAGCAGCTCTGAGTCACAGCGCCGAGAGGGCTACACCTTC. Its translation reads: CASSSESQRREGYTF.